A selection of T cell receptor beta chains follows, all from one sample in a study of T cells in tumors after PD-1 blockade. Profiled with immunoSEQ multiplex PCR; TCRdb holds only in-frame clones, not every one. The top ten clones hold over 10% of a sample with some 8,200 clones, about 62% of them seen once. Sequences were derived from tumor tissue, sampled after anti-PD-1 treatment. These receptors were taken from a human donor with basal cell carcinoma. Each CDR3 is given with its conserved first and last residue. The order of the fields is V gene, J gene, clone size, D gene, CDR3 protein, CDR3 DNA. D genes are given only for firm matches. The size of a clone is reported for some rows only, either as once, few or many, or as a class for expanded clones.

V gene: TRBV7-2
J gene: TRBJ2-5
clone size: NA
D gene: NA
CDR3 protein: CASSSTAKEAQYF
CDR3 DNA: TGTGCCAGCAGCTCGACAGCTAAGGAGGCCCAGTACTTC

V gene: TRBV2
J gene: TRBJ2-1
clone size: NA
D gene: NA
CDR3 protein: CASSVGGGYEQFF
CDR3 DNA: TGTGCCAGCAGTGTAGGAGGCGGGTATGAGCAGTTCTTC

V gene: TRBV7-2
J gene: TRBJ2-2
clone size: NA
D gene: NA
CDR3 protein: CASSLGGTGELFF
CDR3 DNA: TGTGCCAGCAGCTTAGGAGGCACCGGGGAGCTGTTTTTT

V gene: TRBV5-5
J gene: TRBJ2-3
clone size: NA
D gene: TRBD1
CDR3 protein: CASRTEGRGSDTQYF
CDR3 DNA: TGTGCCAGCCGCACCGAGGGCAGGGGGTCAGATACGCAGTATTTT

V gene: TRBV5-4
J gene: TRBJ2-1
clone size: NA
D gene: NA
CDR3 protein: CASSQDTEYSSYNEQFF
CDR3 DNA: TGTGCCAGCAGCCAGGACACGGAATATAGCTCCTACAATGAGCAGTTCTTC

V gene: TRBV6-5
J gene: TRBJ1-3
clone size: NA
D gene: NA
CDR3 protein: CASSYSVGPGNTIYF
CDR3 DNA: TGTGCCAGCAGTTACTCAGTCGGACCTGGAAACACCATATATTTT

V gene: TRBV18
J gene: TRBJ2-5
clone size: NA
D gene: NA
CDR3 protein: CASSPSYGAGETQYF
CDR3 DNA: TGTGCCAGCTCACCGTCTTACGGGGCGGGAGAGACCCAGTACTTC

V gene: TRBV28
J gene: TRBJ2-7
clone size: NA
D gene: NA
CDR3 protein: CASSTPYEQYF
CDR3 DNA: TGTGCCAGCAGCACGCCCTACGAGCAGTACTTC

V gene: TRBV3-1/TRBV3-2
J gene: TRBJ2-5
clone size: medium-sized
D gene: NA
CDR3 protein: CASRMWQGGETQYF
CDR3 DNA: TGTGCCAGCAGGATGTGGCAGGGAGGAGAGACCCAGTACTTC

V gene: TRBV14
J gene: TRBJ1-2
clone size: once
D gene: NA
CDR3 protein: CASSQVRGAHGYTF
CDR3 DNA: TGTGCCAGCAGCCAAGTGAGGGGGGCCCATGGCTACACCTTC

V gene: TRBV2
J gene: TRBJ1-2
clone size: NA
D gene: NA
CDR3 protein: CASSERRGSGYGYTF
CDR3 DNA: TGTGCCAGCAGTGAGAGGAGGGGGAGCGGCTATGGCTACACCTTC

V gene: TRBV28
J gene: TRBJ2-5
clone size: NA
D gene: NA
CDR3 protein: CASSLLEGIETQYF
CDR3 DNA: TGTGCCAGCAGTTTATTGGAAGGGATAGAGACCCAGTACTTC

V gene: TRBV30
J gene: TRBJ2-3
clone size: NA
D gene: TRBD2
CDR3 protein: CAWARGDPDTQYF
CDR3 DNA: TGTGCCTGGGCTCGGGGGGATCCAGATACGCAGTATTTT

V gene: TRBV4-2
J gene: TRBJ2-5
clone size: NA
D gene: NA
CDR3 protein: CASSQDNREGETQYF
CDR3 DNA: TGTGCCAGCAGCCAAGATAACCGGGAAGGAGAGACCCAGTACTTC

V gene: TRBV28
J gene: TRBJ1-1
clone size: few
D gene: NA
CDR3 protein: CASSLRGSARGIGEAFF
CDR3 DNA: TGTGCCAGCAGTTTACGGGGATCGGCGAGGGGGATCGGTGAAGCTTTCTTT

V gene: TRBV4-1
J gene: TRBJ2-1
clone size: NA
D gene: TRBD2
CDR3 protein: CASSPGVAGVGEQFF
CDR3 DNA: TGCGCCAGCAGCCCGGGGGTAGCGGGGGTGGGAGAGCAGTTCTTC

V gene: TRBV19
J gene: TRBJ1-5
clone size: medium-sized
D gene: NA
CDR3 protein: CASSKYFTSNQPQHF
CDR3 DNA: TGTGCCAGTAGTAAATATTTCACTAGCAATCAGCCCCAGCATTTT

V gene: TRBV9
J gene: TRBJ2-7
clone size: NA
D gene: NA
CDR3 protein: CASSVAWGSSEQYF
CDR3 DNA: TGTGCCAGCAGCGTAGCATGGGGTTCCAGCGAGCAGTACTTC

V gene: TRBV5-4
J gene: TRBJ2-5
clone size: medium-sized
D gene: TRBD2
CDR3 protein: CASSFTGGLETQYF
CDR3 DNA: TGTGCCAGCAGCTTCACGGGGGGGCTCGAGACCCAGTACTTC

V gene: TRBV4-1
J gene: TRBJ1-1
clone size: NA
D gene: NA
CDR3 protein: CASSQDGTVNTEAFF
CDR3 DNA: TGCGCCAGCAGCCAAGATGGGACGGTGAACACTGAAGCTTTCTTT

V gene: TRBV6-6
J gene: TRBJ1-2
clone size: NA
D gene: NA
CDR3 protein: CASSMDPNYGYTF
CDR3 DNA: TGTGCCAGCAGTATGGATCCTAACTATGGCTACACCTTC

V gene: TRBV30
J gene: TRBJ1-1
clone size: NA
D gene: NA
CDR3 protein: CALRLGLNTEAFF
CDR3 DNA: TGTGCCTTGCGGCTGGGGTTAAACACTGAAGCTTTCTTT

V gene: TRBV7-9
J gene: TRBJ1-5
clone size: medium-sized
D gene: NA
CDR3 protein: CASSSSGNSNQPQHF
CDR3 DNA: TGTGCCAGCAGCTCATCAGGGAATAGCAATCAGCCCCAGCATTTT

V gene: TRBV4-2
J gene: TRBJ1-3
clone size: NA
D gene: NA
CDR3 protein: CASSQVGETGNTIYF
CDR3 DNA: TGTGCCAGCAGCCAAGTAGGTGAGACTGGAAACACCATATATTTT

V gene: TRBV2
J gene: TRBJ1-5
clone size: few
D gene: TRBD1
CDR3 protein: CASSGTGGDQPQHF
CDR3 DNA: TGTGCCAGCAGTGGGACAGGGGGCGACCAGCCCCAGCATTTT

V gene: TRBV12-3/TRBV12-4
J gene: TRBJ2-2
clone size: NA
D gene: TRBD1
CDR3 protein: CASTPRGTGELFF
CDR3 DNA: TGTGCCAGCACTCCCAGGGGGACCGGGGAGCTGTTTTTT

V gene: TRBV6-5
J gene: TRBJ2-5
clone size: NA
D gene: NA
CDR3 protein: CASRNGALGETQYF
CDR3 DNA: TGTGCCAGCAGGAACGGGGCCCTAGGTGAGACCCAGTACTTC

V gene: TRBV10-3
J gene: TRBJ2-7
clone size: once
D gene: TRBD1
CDR3 protein: CATLPGQGFREQYF
CDR3 DNA: TGTGCCACACTACCGGGACAGGGGTTCCGCGAGCAGTACTTC

V gene: TRBV5-1
J gene: TRBJ2-2
clone size: large
D gene: NA
CDR3 protein: CASSLEVTTGELFF
CDR3 DNA: TGCGCCAGCAGCTTGGAGGTGACGACCGGGGAGCTGTTTTTT

V gene: TRBV18
J gene: TRBJ2-1
clone size: NA
D gene: NA
CDR3 protein: CASSPSQGGQGQFF
CDR3 DNA: TGTGCCAGCTCACCATCCCAAGGAGGACAAGGGCAGTTCTTC

V gene: TRBV18
J gene: TRBJ2-7
clone size: NA
D gene: TRBD1
CDR3 protein: CASSPGQGTEQYF
CDR3 DNA: TGTGCCAGCTCACCCGGACAGGGGACCGAGCAGTACTTC

V gene: TRBV6-5
J gene: TRBJ1-2
clone size: NA
D gene: NA
CDR3 protein: CASSWGHTYGYTF
CDR3 DNA: TGTGCCAGCAGTTGGGGGCATACCTATGGCTACACCTTC

V gene: TRBV5-6
J gene: TRBJ2-1
clone size: NA
D gene: NA
CDR3 protein: CASSLGMATGDNEQFF
CDR3 DNA: TGTGCCAGCAGCTTAGGGATGGCTACTGGGGACAATGAGCAGTTCTTC

V gene: TRBV7-9
J gene: TRBJ2-3
clone size: NA
D gene: TRBD2
CDR3 protein: CASSLGGRGLGHTDTQYF
CDR3 DNA: TGTGCCAGCAGCTTAGGCGGGAGGGGCCTCGGACACACAGATACGCAGTATTTT

V gene: TRBV6-5
J gene: TRBJ2-7
clone size: NA
D gene: NA
CDR3 protein: CASSYGGGLRQYF
CDR3 DNA: TGTGCCAGCAGTTACGGAGGTGGACTGAGGCAGTACTTC

V gene: TRBV28
J gene: TRBJ1-1
clone size: NA
D gene: TRBD1
CDR3 protein: CASSLRGQGRGTEAFF
CDR3 DNA: TGTGCCAGCAGTTTAAGGGGACAGGGGAGAGGCACTGAAGCTTTCTTT

V gene: TRBV30
J gene: TRBJ2-7
clone size: NA
D gene: TRBD2
CDR3 protein: CAGRGGGALSYEQYF
CDR3 DNA: TGTGCCGGGCGGGGCGGGGGGGCCCTTTCCTACGAGCAGTACTTC

V gene: TRBV30
J gene: TRBJ1-2
clone size: NA
D gene: NA
CDR3 protein: CAWNRDSTNYGYTF
CDR3 DNA: TGTGCCTGGAATAGGGACTCCACTAACTATGGCTACACCTTC

V gene: TRBV2
J gene: TRBJ1-4
clone size: NA
D gene: TRBD1
CDR3 protein: CASTFTGQGVEKLFF
CDR3 DNA: TGTGCCAGCACCTTTACCGGACAGGGGGTGGAAAAACTGTTTTTT

V gene: TRBV5-1
J gene: TRBJ1-4
clone size: medium-sized
D gene: NA
CDR3 protein: CASSVGEATNEKLFF
CDR3 DNA: TGCGCCAGCAGTGTAGGGGAAGCAACTAATGAAAAACTGTTTTTT

V gene: TRBV7-8
J gene: TRBJ1-2
clone size: NA
D gene: NA
CDR3 protein: CASSPSQAIYGYTF
CDR3 DNA: TGTGCCAGCAGCCCCTCACAGGCTATTTATGGCTACACCTTC

V gene: TRBV6-5
J gene: TRBJ2-3
clone size: medium-sized
D gene: NA
CDR3 protein: CASSWSPESDTQYF
CDR3 DNA: TGTGCCAGCAGTTGGTCCCCCGAGTCAGATACGCAGTATTTT

V gene: TRBV5-4
J gene: TRBJ1-1
clone size: NA
D gene: NA
CDR3 protein: CASSRGEGMNTEAFF
CDR3 DNA: TGTGCCAGCTCCCGGGGGGAGGGGATGAACACTGAAGCTTTCTTT

V gene: TRBV29-1
J gene: TRBJ1-1
clone size: NA
D gene: NA
CDR3 protein: CSVESGNTEAFF
CDR3 DNA: TGCAGCGTTGAATCTGGGAATACTGAAGCTTTCTTT

V gene: TRBV19
J gene: TRBJ1-5
clone size: NA
D gene: NA
CDR3 protein: CASSLGNQPQHF
CDR3 DNA: TGTGCCAGTAGTTTGGGGAATCAGCCCCAGCATTTT

V gene: TRBV5-4
J gene: TRBJ2-3
clone size: NA
D gene: TRBD2
CDR3 protein: CASSHGAGLASADTQYF
CDR3 DNA: TGTGCCAGCAGCCACGGGGCGGGACTAGCATCGGCAGATACGCAGTATTTT

V gene: TRBV5-6
J gene: TRBJ1-6
clone size: once
D gene: TRBD1
CDR3 protein: CASSLSLTGVSSPLHF
CDR3 DNA: TGTGCCAGCAGCTTAAGCTTGACAGGGGTCAGTTCACCCCTCCACTTT

V gene: TRBV30
J gene: TRBJ1-5
clone size: NA
D gene: NA
CDR3 protein: CAWTDLWGNQPQHF
CDR3 DNA: TGTGCCTGGACCGATCTTTGGGGTAATCAGCCCCAGCATTTT

V gene: TRBV6-1
J gene: TRBJ2-2
clone size: few
D gene: NA
CDR3 protein: CASSERQGRGDTGELFF
CDR3 DNA: TGTGCCAGCAGTGAACGACAGGGTAGGGGGGACACCGGGGAGCTGTTTTTT

V gene: TRBV5-6
J gene: TRBJ2-3
clone size: few
D gene: NA
CDR3 protein: CASSLMRGASTDTQYF
CDR3 DNA: TGTGCCAGCAGCTTGATGCGGGGCGCTAGCACAGATACGCAGTATTTT

V gene: TRBV3-1/TRBV3-2
J gene: TRBJ2-2
clone size: NA
D gene: TRBD1
CDR3 protein: CASSQPRTGNTGELFF
CDR3 DNA: TGTGCCAGCAGCCAACCGCGGACAGGGAACACCGGGGAGCTGTTTTTT

V gene: TRBV15
J gene: TRBJ2-2
clone size: NA
D gene: NA
CDR3 protein: CATSRDRTNTGELFF
CDR3 DNA: TGTGCCACCAGCAGAGATCGGACGAACACCGGGGAGCTGTTTTTT

V gene: TRBV6-6
J gene: TRBJ2-2
clone size: NA
D gene: NA
CDR3 protein: CASSFLNTGELFF
CDR3 DNA: TGTGCCAGCAGTTTTCTTAACACCGGGGAGCTGTTTTTT

V gene: TRBV6-5
J gene: TRBJ1-5
clone size: NA
D gene: NA
CDR3 protein: CASRSTTSNQPQHF
CDR3 DNA: TGTGCCAGCAGATCCACAACCAGCAATCAGCCCCAGCATTTT

V gene: TRBV12-3/TRBV12-4
J gene: TRBJ1-1
clone size: large
D gene: TRBD1
CDR3 protein: CASSVDRGTEAFF
CDR3 DNA: TGTGCCAGCAGCGTAGACAGGGGCACTGAAGCTTTCTTT

V gene: TRBV19
J gene: TRBJ2-1
clone size: NA
D gene: TRBD2
CDR3 protein: CASRGLAGTNEQFF
CDR3 DNA: TGTGCCAGTAGAGGACTAGCGGGCACCAATGAGCAGTTCTTC